This T cell receptor (beta chain) stems from a study of response to subunit inactivated influenza vaccine. Study results and limitations: Each seasonal influenza vaccination, the authors suggested, recruits few new T cells.

One entry per CDR3 protein results from TCRdb running MiXCR on the RT-PCR reads. This table holds around 650,000 distinct CDR3 sequences, more than 15% found once. This clonotype was counted only a few times. The antigen remains undetermined. The CDR3 loop spans 16 amino acids. V was cut by 3 bases and J by 2 bases, with 13 bases left in between. CDR1 and CDR2 from the germline V gene are ENHRY and SYGVKD. The starting material was PBMCs from blood, obtained approximately 12 days after vaccination. The J gene is TRBJ2-2, the V gene TRBV10-3; D ambiguous. This clonotype was sampled from a man aged 50 to 60 who received an inactivated influenza vaccine. The CDR3 sequence is CAISEWGQINTGELFF. For the CDR3, the DNA is TGTGCCATCAGTGAATGGGGTCAGATAAACACCGGGGAGCTGTTTTTT.